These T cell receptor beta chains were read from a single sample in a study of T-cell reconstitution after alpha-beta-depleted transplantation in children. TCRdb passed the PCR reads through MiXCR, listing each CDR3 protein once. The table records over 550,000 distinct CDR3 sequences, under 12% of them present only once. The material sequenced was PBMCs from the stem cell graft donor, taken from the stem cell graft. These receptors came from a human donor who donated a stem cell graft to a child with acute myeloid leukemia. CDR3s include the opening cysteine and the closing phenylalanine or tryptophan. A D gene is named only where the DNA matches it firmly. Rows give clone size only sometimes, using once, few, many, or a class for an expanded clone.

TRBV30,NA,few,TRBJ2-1,TGTGCCTGGAGTGAGTGGCGGGATGAGCAGTTCTTC,CAWSEWRDEQFF
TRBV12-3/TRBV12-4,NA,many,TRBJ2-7,TGTGCCAGCACCAGGGGAGGGGGTTCCGAGCAGTACTTC,CASTRGGGSEQYF
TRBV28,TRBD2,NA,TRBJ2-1,TGTGCCAGCAGTTACGTTACACCGGGACTAGCGAACAATGAGCAGTTCTTC,CASSYVTPGLANNEQFF
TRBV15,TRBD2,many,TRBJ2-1,TGTGCCACCAGCACGACTAGCGGAGCTTACAATGAGCAGTTCTTC,CATSTTSGAYNEQFF
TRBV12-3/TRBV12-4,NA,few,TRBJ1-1,TGTGCCAGCACCCTGGGGGGAAGCACTGAAGCTTTCTTT,CASTLGGSTEAFF
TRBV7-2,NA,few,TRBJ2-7,TGTGCCAGCAGCTTAGGCCCACGGCCTGAAGGGGGGCAGTACTTC,CASSLGPRPEGGQYF
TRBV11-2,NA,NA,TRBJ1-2,TGTGCCAGCAGCTTAGTGGTTAACTATGGCTACACCTTC,CASSLVVNYGYTF
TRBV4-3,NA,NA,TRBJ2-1,TGCGCCAGCAGCCAAGATCAGTGGGATGGGAATGAGCAGTTCTTC,CASSQDQWDGNEQFF
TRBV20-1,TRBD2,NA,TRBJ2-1,TGCAGTGTGGGCGGGGAGGGTTCCTACAATGAGCAGTTCTTC,CSVGGEGSYNEQFF
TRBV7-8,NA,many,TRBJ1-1,TGTGCCAGCAGGATCCAGGGGATTTCCACTGAAGTTTTCTTT,CASRIQGISTEVFF
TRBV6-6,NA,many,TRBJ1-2,TGTGCCAGCATCCAAACCTATCGGTACACCTTC,CASIQTYRYTF
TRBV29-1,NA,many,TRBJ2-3,TGCAGCGTCGGTTGGTCCACAGATACGCAGTATTTT,CSVGWSTDTQYF
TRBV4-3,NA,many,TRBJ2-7,TGCGCCAGCAGCCAAGAGGGGGACTCAGACCTGGGCGAGCAGTACTTC,CASSQEGDSDLGEQYF
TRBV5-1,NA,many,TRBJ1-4,TGCGCCAGCAGCTTGGGAGGGCGGGGTGAAAAACTGTTTTTT,CASSLGGRGEKLFF
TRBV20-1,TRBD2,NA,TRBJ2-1,TGCAGTGCTACCGGGACTAGCGGGAGTAGGCACAATGAGCAGTTCTTC,CSATGTSGSRHNEQFF
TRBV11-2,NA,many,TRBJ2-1,TGTGCCAGCAGCTTAGATGTCGGGCGGAGCTCCTACAATGAGCAGTTCTTC,CASSLDVGRSSYNEQFF
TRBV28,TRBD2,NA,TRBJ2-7,TGTGCCAGCAGCTTCCCGGGACTAGCGGGAGACGAGCAGTACTTC,CASSFPGLAGDEQYF
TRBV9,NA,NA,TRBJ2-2,TGTGCCAGCACCCTGGGGCTAACGGCAGTGAACACCGGGGAGCTGTTTTTT,CASTLGLTAVNTGELFF
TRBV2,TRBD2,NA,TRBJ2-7,TGTGCCAGCTGCCTTCTAGCGGGAGGGCCGGGGTCTGCATCCTACGAGCAGTACTTC,CASCLLAGGPGSASYEQYF
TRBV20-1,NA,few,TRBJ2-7,TGCAGTGCTCCCTCTCGCACCTACGAGCAGTACTTC,CSAPSRTYEQYF
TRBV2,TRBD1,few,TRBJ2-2,TGTGCCAGCAGTCGGGGACAGGGGGGCCCCGGGGAGCTGTTTTTT,CASSRGQGGPGELFF
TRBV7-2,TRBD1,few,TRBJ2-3,TGTGCCAGCAGCTTGAGACAGGGCCGCACAGATACGCAGTATTTT,CASSLRQGRTDTQYF
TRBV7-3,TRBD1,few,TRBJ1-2,TGTGCCAGCAGCTTTAAGGGGCAGGGGGCCTCTGGCTACACCTTC,CASSFKGQGASGYTF
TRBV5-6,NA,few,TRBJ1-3,TGTGCCAGCAGCTTGTGGCAAACCTCTGGAAACACCATATATTTT,CASSLWQTSGNTIYF
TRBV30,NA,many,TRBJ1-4,TGTGCCTGGTCTGGGAACGAGGAAAAACTGTTTTTT,CAWSGNEEKLFF
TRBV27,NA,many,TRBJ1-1,TGTGCCAGCAGTTTGTCCAGGGGCACTGAAGCTTTCTTT,CASSLSRGTEAFF
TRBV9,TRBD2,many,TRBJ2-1,TGTGCCAGCAGCGTAGCAGCGGGAGGCAATGAGCAGTTCTTC,CASSVAAGGNEQFF
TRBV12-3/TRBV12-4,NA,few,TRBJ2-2,TGTGCCAGCAGTTTAGAGCCAGGGCCCACCGGGGAGCTGTTTTTT,CASSLEPGPTGELFF
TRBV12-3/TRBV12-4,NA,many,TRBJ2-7,TGTGCCAGCAGTCCTGGGGAAGCCTACGAGCAGTACTTC,CASSPGEAYEQYF
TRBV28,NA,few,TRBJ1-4,TGTGCCAGCAGTTTCCTCCGGGGGACAAGCAAACTGTTTTTT,CASSFLRGTSKLFF
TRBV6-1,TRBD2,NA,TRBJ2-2,TGTGCCAGCACCACAACACAGGGAGGCCGGGAGGGGAACACCGGGGAGCTGTTTTTT,CASTTTQGGREGNTGELFF
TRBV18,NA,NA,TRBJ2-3,TGTGCCAGCTCACCACCGGTTAGGCCGCGGGATACGCAGTATTTT,CASSPPVRPRDTQYF
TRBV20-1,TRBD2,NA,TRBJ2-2,TGCACCCAGACCGGGACTAGCGGGAGGGAGAACACCGGGGAGCTGTTTTTT,CTQTGTSGRENTGELFF